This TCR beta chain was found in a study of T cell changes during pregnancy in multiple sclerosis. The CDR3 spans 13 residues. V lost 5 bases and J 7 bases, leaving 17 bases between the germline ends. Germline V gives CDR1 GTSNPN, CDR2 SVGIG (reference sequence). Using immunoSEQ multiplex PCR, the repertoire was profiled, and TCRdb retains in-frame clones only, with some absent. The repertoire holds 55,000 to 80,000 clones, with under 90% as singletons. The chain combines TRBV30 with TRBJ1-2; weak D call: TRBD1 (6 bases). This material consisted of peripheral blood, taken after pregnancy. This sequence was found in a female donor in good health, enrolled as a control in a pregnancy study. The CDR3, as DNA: TGTGCCTGGGCTGCCGAGGGGGAAGGTGGCTACACCTTC. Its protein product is CAWAAEGEGGYTF.